This record concerns one T cell receptor beta chain sequence. As processed by the authors: Researchers report that nucleated cell counts were estimated from reference gene primer amplification. Some clones are missing from TCRdb's copy, which holds only in-frame ones; the method was immunoSEQ multiplex PCR. Clonal size and the V and J genes are those of that table, whereas D and trimming came from the DNA. The table includes tens of thousands of clones, approximately 80% detected once. CDR1 and CDR2 (germline): WNHNN, SYGVQD (reference sequence). CDR3 length: 13 amino acids. V was trimmed by 2 bases and J by 6 bases, leaving 9 bases between them. The source of the sample is a study of blood T cell repertoires in COVID-19. Study at large: Samples came from the United States, Italy and Spain, spanning acute and convalescent COVID-19. In each case, the material was cDNA or gDNA derived from T cells, B-cell-depleted T cells, or PBMCs.

The material sequenced was peripheral blood. The receptor comes from a man in his 70s with acute or convalescent COVID-19. The chain carries TRBV10-1 and TRBJ2-3; D gene unclear. CDR3 nucleotide sequence: TGCGCCAGCAGTGAGCCTGGGCGTGATACGCAGTATTTT. This sequence encodes CASSEPGRDTQYF.